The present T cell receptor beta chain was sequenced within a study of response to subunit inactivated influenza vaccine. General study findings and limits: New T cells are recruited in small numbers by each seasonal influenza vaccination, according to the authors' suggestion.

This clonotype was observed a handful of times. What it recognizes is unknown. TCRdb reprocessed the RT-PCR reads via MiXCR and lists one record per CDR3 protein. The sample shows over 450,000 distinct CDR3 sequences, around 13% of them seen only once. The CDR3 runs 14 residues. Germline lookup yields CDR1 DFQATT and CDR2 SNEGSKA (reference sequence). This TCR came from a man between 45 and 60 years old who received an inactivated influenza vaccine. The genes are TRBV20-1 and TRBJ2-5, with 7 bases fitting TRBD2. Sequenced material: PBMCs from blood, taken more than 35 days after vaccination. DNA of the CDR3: TGCAGGCCAGAAGGTGGAGCGGGACAAGAGACCCAGTACTTC. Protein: CRPEGGAGQETQYF.